The source of this T cell receptor beta chain is a study of blood T cell repertoires in COVID-19. For the study at large: There were acute and convalescent COVID-19 samples, and they came from the United States, Italy and Spain.

Patients from Seattle were sampled longitudinally, starting during active infection. Original data processing: Amplification of reference gene primers provided the estimated nucleated cell counts. Libraries were prepared by immunoSEQ multiplex PCR; TCRdb keeps only in-frame clonotypes and omits some of them. Clonal size and the V and J genes are those of that table, whereas D and trimming came from the DNA. The sample includes over 450,000 clones, nearly 90% seen only once; the top ten take about 0.91%. From germline, CDR1 is LNHDA and CDR2 SQIVND (reference sequence). Trimming took off 2 bases at V and 4 bases at J, with 14 bases between the two ends. This CDR3 contains 15 residues.

The sample consisted of peripheral blood. This clonotype was obtained from a young man with COVID-19, enrolled during active disease. This chain links TRBV19 with TRBJ1-1; maybe TRBD1 (5 bases). CDR3 DNA sequence: TGTGCCAGTAGTATATGGTCAGGGATCGGCACTGAAGCTTTCTTT. Protein: CASSIWSGIGTEAFF.